The clone carrying this T cell receptor (beta chain) was detected only a few times. Its target is unknown. The data were obtained in a study of response to subunit inactivated influenza vaccine. Notes on the study in general: The authors put forward the suggestion that each seasonal influenza vaccination may bring in only a limited number of new T cells.

The V gene lost 5 bases and the J gene lost 4 bases, with 12 bases spanning the gap. The germline CDR1 and CDR2 sequences are DFQATT and SNEGSKA (reference sequence). The CDR3 is made up of 13 amino acids. TCRdb reprocessed the RT-PCR reads via MiXCR and lists one record per CDR3 protein. The repertoire holds some 500,000 distinct CDR3 sequences, with around 25% as singletons. The clonotype comes from a man aged 50 to 59 who received an inactivated influenza vaccine. Material: CD4+ T cells sorted from PBMCs, obtained about 5 days after vaccination. The chain is built from TRBV20-1 and TRBJ2-1; TRBD2 might be the D (6 bases). As DNA, the CDR3 is TGCAGTGCTCCGGGACTTCTTTACAATGAGCAGTTCTTC. This translates into CSAPGLLYNEQFF.